These T cell receptor beta chains were read from a single sample in a study of monozygotic twins with inflammatory bowel disease. TCRdb reprocessed the 5' RACE reads and reports one entry per CDR3 protein, with no DNA. This table holds under 150,000 distinct CDR3 sequences. The sample consisted of blood. Receptor source: a human donor with ulcerative colitis or Crohn's disease, or a healthy co-twin of an affected twin (not recorded which). Each CDR3 is given with its conserved first and last residue.

v_gene	j_gene	len	CDR3aa
TRBV20-1	TRBJ1-2	17	CSASLPPQGAFGYGYTF
TRBV20-1	TRBJ2-1	14	CSALRQASYNEQFF
TRBV27	TRBJ1-2	12	CASSPGFYLYTF
TRBV12-3/TRBV12-4	TRBJ1-1	12	CASRGEHTEAFF
TRBV7-2	TRBJ2-1	15	CASSPRGGLYNEQFF
TRBV12-3/TRBV12-4	TRBJ1-1	12	CASSLVDRDAFF
TRBV20-1	TRBJ1-1	12	CSAQRGDTEAFF
TRBV20-1	TRBJ2-3	15	CSARVGGGSTDTQYF
TRBV12-3/TRBV12-4	TRBJ2-5	14	CASSYWGAWETQYF
TRBV5-1	TRBJ1-2	12	CASSPLDYGYTF